Shown below are 15 T cell receptor beta chains from a single sample sequenced in a study of control samples from healthy donors and cancer patients. This table comes from immunoSEQ multiplex PCR, and its TCRdb copy is limited to in-frame clones, with some not included. Of 170,000 or so clones listed, roughly 94% were seen once; the top ten hold around 8%. Material for sequencing was blood. These receptors were taken from a woman in her forties in good health.

The rearrangement joins TRBV7-2 to TRBJ2-7; D is unresolved. Trimming removed 4 bases from V and 6 bases from J, with 10 bases in between. The V gene's germline CDR1 is SGHTA and CDR2 FQGNSA. The CDR3 extends over 12 amino acids. CDR3 DNA: TGTGCCAGCAGCTGGAATATGGTCGAGCAGTACTTC. This translates into CASSWNMVEQYF.

This chain uses TRBV6-5 with TRBJ1-1; D gene unclear. Per germline, CDR1 MNHEY and CDR2 SVGAGI. This CDR3 is 11 amino acids long. Between the trimmed V and J ends, which lost 8 bases and 3 bases, there was a span of 7 bases. The CDR3 loop is CASVRYTEAFF. CDR3 nucleotide sequence: TGTGCCAGCGTACGCTACACTGAAGCTTTCTTT.

The chain couples TRBV3-1 (or the pseudogene TRBV3-2) to TRBJ2-1; D is ambiguous. Germline V lookup: CDR1 LGHDT, CDR2 YNNKEL (reference sequence). Trimming cost V 1 base and J 4 bases, with 8 bases left between them. This CDR3 is built from 14 residues. CDR3 protein: CASSQVSRYNEQFF. CDR3 DNA: TGTGCCAGCAGCCAAGTTTCGCGGTACAATGAGCAGTTCTTC.

The chain employs TRBV15 and TRBJ2-2; weak D call: TRBD1 (5 bases). The CDR3 is 16 residues long. Trimming removed 1 base at V and 2 bases at J, with 11 bases between. Germline values: CDR1 LNHNV, CDR2 YYDKDF (reference sequence). In nucleotides, the CDR3 is TGTGCCACCAGCAGAGTGGGGCAGCCCAACACCGGGGAGCTGTTTTTT. Amino acid sequence: CATSRVGQPNTGELFF.

J is TRBJ2-2 and V is TRBV4-1; TRBD2 aligns across 11 bases. The CDR3 consists of 18 residues. Germline CDR1 and CDR2: MGHRA and YSYEKL. J lost 7 bases, V lost 0 bases, and 10 bases had no gene match. The CDR3 nucleotides read TGCGCCAGCAGCCAAGATCGGGTTAGCGGGAGGGCAGGCGGGGAGCTGTTTTTT. This encodes CASSQDRVSGRAGGELFF.

The chain links TRBV18 to TRBJ2-1, with TRBD2 identical over 7 bases. The J segment lost 4 bases and the V segment lost 3 bases, leaving 3 bases of the junction unmatched. The germline V gene encodes CDR1 KGHSH and CDR2 LQKENI. This CDR3 has 14 residues. CDR3 sequence: CASSPGTTYNEQFF. The CDR3 nucleotides are TGTGCCAGCTCACCCGGGACTACTTACAATGAGCAGTTCTTC.

A single count supports this clone. The chain is built from TRBV19 and TRBJ2-2; D remains unclear. Trimming took 7 bases from V and 4 from J, leaving 13 bases between them. Germline loops: CDR1 LNHDA, CDR2 SQIVND (reference sequence). CDR3 size: 14 residues. CDR3 DNA sequence: TGTGCCAGTACCACATTACCGGGCACCGGGGAGCTGTTTTTT. Amino acid sequence: CASTTLPGTGELFF.

Regarding this clone: An end of the junction differs from the germline gene, which may be a read error. The J gene is TRBJ1-6, the V gene TRBV30; unclear D gene. The CDR3 extends over 15 amino acids. CDR1 is GTSNPN and CDR2 is SVGIG in the germline V gene (reference sequence). Here the CDR3 reads CAWGVPDGWASPLHF. CDR3 DNA: TGTGCCTGGGGTGTACCGGACGGATGGGCCTCACCCCTCCACTTT.

The rearrangement joins TRBV19 to TRBJ1-1, with D maybe TRBD1 (5 bases). Germline V gene data show CDR1 as LNHDA and CDR2 as SQIVND (reference sequence). The CDR3 is 17 residues long. The ends were cut back, 5 bases at V and 0 bases at J, with 19 bases in the middle. The CDR3: CASSVQGTYYLNTEAFF. The CDR3 coding sequence is TGTGCCAGTAGTGTCCAGGGTACCTATTACTTGAACACTGAAGCTTTCTTT.

The chain has TRBV7-2 and TRBJ2-1; D is tentatively TRBD1 or TRBD2 (5 bases each). V was trimmed by 5 bases and J by 4 bases, leaving 15 bases between them. The germline V gene has CDR1 SGHTA and CDR2 FQGNSA. This CDR3 has 15 residues. The CDR3 DNA reads as TGTGCCAGCAGCCCGGGACGTCCGGAGTACAATGAGCAGTTCTTC. It translates to CASSPGRPEYNEQFF.

This clone has more than one count but fewer than ten. The CDR3 nucleotides read TGTGCCAGCAGTGCTCTAAATTCACCCCTCCACTTT. This encodes CASSALNSPLHF. The rearrangement uses TRBV6-2 or TRBV6-3 and TRBJ1-6; no clear D. Germline V gene data show CDR1 as MNHEY and CDR2 as SVGEGT. The CDR3 contains 12 residues. V was clipped by 5 bases and J by 7 bases, with 6 bases between them.

This clone was recorded once. This chain connects TRBV28 to TRBJ1-2; D not certain. V lost 7 bases to trimming and J lost 2 bases, with 11 bases between them. CDR3 length: 13 amino acids. CDR1 and CDR2 from the germline V gene are MDHEN and SYDVKM. The CDR3: CASIGRQNYGYTF. CDR3 sequence (DNA): TGTGCCAGCATTGGTAGGCAGAACTATGGCTACACCTTC.

This rearrangement joins TRBV7-9 to TRBJ1-1; tentatively, D is TRBD1 (5 bases). The length of the CDR3 is 15 residues. V lost 0 bases and J 6 bases, leaving 14 bases between the germline ends. Germline V gives CDR1 SEHNR, CDR2 FQNEAQ (reference sequence). CDR3 residues: CASSLAGARTPEAFF. DNA for the CDR3: TGTGCCAGCAGCTTAGCAGGGGCCAGGACCCCTGAAGCTTTCTTT. The whole variable domain, filled in from reference TRBV7-9 and TRBJ1-1, reads DTGVSQNPRHKITKRGQNVTFRCDPISEHNRLYWYRQTLGQGPEFLTYFQNEAQLEKSRLLSDRFSAERPKGSFSTLEIQRTEQGDSAMYLCASSLAGARTPEAFFGQGTRLTVV.

The V gene is TRBV5-4, the J gene TRBJ2-5; 7 positions match TRBD1. The CDR3 consists of 14 residues. The V segment lost 3 bases and the J segment 6 bases; nucleotides outside the gene matches: 8. CDR1 and CDR2 (germline): SGHNT, YYREEE (reference sequence). The CDR3: CASSWGTDPKTQYF. The CDR3 nucleotides read TGTGCCAGCAGCTGGGGGACAGATCCGAAGACCCAGTACTTC.

The rearrangement joins TRBV19 to TRBJ2-3; D remains unclear. V lost 0 bases, J lost 0 bases, and 22 bases lay in between. The CDR3 sequence is 20 residues long. Germline V gives CDR1 LNHDA, CDR2 SQIVND (reference sequence). CDR3 in DNA: TGTGCCAGTAGTATAGATCATCTAGGGATGTCTCGGTATAGCACAGATACGCAGTATTTT. This sequence encodes CASSIDHLGMSRYSTDTQYF.